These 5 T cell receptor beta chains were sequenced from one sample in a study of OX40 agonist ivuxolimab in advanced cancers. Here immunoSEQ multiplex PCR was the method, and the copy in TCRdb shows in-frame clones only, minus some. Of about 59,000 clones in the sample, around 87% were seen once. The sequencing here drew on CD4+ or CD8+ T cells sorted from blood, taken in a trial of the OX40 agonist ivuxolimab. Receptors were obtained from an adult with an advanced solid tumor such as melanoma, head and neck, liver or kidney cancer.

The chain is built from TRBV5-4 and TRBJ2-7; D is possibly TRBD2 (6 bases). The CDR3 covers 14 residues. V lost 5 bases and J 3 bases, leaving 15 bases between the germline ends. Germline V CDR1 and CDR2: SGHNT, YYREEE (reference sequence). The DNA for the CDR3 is TGTGCCAGCAGTGGTAGCGGTACAAGCTACGAGCAGTACTTC. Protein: CASSGSGTSYEQYF.

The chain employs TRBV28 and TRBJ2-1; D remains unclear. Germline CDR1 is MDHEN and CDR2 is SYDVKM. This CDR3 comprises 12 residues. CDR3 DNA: TGTGTCGTAACGTCCACCTACAATGAGCAGTTCTTC. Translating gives CVVTSTYNEQFF.

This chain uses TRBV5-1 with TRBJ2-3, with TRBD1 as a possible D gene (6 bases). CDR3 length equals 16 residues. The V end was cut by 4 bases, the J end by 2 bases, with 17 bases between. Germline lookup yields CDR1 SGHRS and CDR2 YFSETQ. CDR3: CASSPVNGTPTDTQYF. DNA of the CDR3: TGCGCCAGCAGCCCAGTGAACGGGACACCCACAGATACGCAGTATTTT.

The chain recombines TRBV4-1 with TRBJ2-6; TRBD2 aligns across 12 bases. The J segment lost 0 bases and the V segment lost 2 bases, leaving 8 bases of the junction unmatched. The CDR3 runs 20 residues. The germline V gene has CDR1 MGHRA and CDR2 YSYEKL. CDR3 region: CASSQIGLAGSRSGANVLTF. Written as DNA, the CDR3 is TGCGCCAGCAGCCAAATAGGACTAGCGGGGTCCCGCTCTGGGGCCAACGTCCTGACTTTC.

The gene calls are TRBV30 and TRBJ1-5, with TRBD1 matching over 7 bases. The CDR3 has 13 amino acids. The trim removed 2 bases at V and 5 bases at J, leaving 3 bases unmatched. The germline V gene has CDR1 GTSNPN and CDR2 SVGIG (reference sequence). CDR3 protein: CAWSRQGDQPQHF. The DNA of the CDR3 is TGTGCCTGGAGTCGACAGGGAGATCAGCCCCAGCATTTT.